These T cell receptor beta chains were read from a single sample in a study of PD-1 blockade in classical Hodgkin lymphoma. The method was immunoSEQ multiplex PCR; TCRdb's version includes in-frame clones alone and lacks a portion of them. The sample consists of several thousand clones, around four fifths of them appearing once. The sequenced sample was peripheral blood mononuclear cells (PBMCs), obtained before the fourth cycle of nivolumab. These receptors were collected from a human donor with classical Hodgkin lymphoma. Both conserved end residues are part of each CDR3. D genes are given only for firm matches. Clone size is shown for a subset of rows, as once, few, many or a class of expanded clone.

>TRBV6-5|few|TRBJ1-1|-
CASWRGPDTEAFF
TGTGCCAGCTGGAGAGGTCCGGACACTGAAGCTTTCTTT
>TRBV2|large|TRBJ2-7|TRBD1
CASSEFESIGTAYEQYF
TGTGCCAGCAGTGAGTTTGAGTCTATAGGGACAGCTTACGAGCAGTACTTC
>TRBV7-9|-|TRBJ1-5|-
CASSLMGNSNQPQHF
TGTGCCAGCAGCTTAATGGGAAATAGCAATCAGCCCCAGCATTTT
>TRBV11-2|few|TRBJ2-3|-
CASSLDQGHTDTQYF
TGTGCCAGCAGCTTAGATCAGGGTCATACAGATACGCAGTATTTT
>TRBV5-4|few|TRBJ2-1|TRBD2
CASSISGGAMGAYNEQFF
TGTGCCAGCAGCATTAGCGGGGGGGCTATGGGTGCCTACAATGAGCAGTTCTTC
>TRBV9|-|TRBJ2-3|TRBD1
CASSVAGQGADTQYF
TGTGCCAGCAGCGTAGCGGGACAGGGGGCAGATACGCAGTATTTT
>TRBV5-5|-|TRBJ2-1|-
CASNLGNEQFF
TGTGCCAGCAACCTGGGGAATGAGCAGTTCTTC
>TRBV7-9|-|TRBJ1-2|TRBD1
CASSLGGQGRVGYTF
TGTGCCAGCAGCTTAGGAGGACAGGGGCGAGTTGGCTACACCTTC
>TRBV7-2|-|TRBJ2-2|-
CASSSPNTGELFF
TGTGCCAGCAGCTCCCCGAACACCGGGGAGCTGTTTTTT
>TRBV18|-|TRBJ2-3|-
CASSPWGGAPPDTQYF
TGTGCCAGCTCACCATGGGGGGGGGCCCCCCCAGATACGCAGTATTTT
>TRBV30|-|TRBJ2-5|-
CAWTLGGGETQYF
TGTGCCTGGACCCTAGGAGGAGGAGAGACCCAGTACTTC
>TRBV11-2|-|TRBJ1-3|-
CASSPDRPGNTIYF
TGTGCCAGCAGCCCTGACAGACCTGGAAACACCATATATTTT
>TRBV9|-|TRBJ2-3|-
CASSSSWGDRYTDTQYF
TGTGCCAGCAGCTCAAGTTGGGGGGACAGATACACAGATACGCAGTATTTT
>TRBV5-6|-|TRBJ2-3|TRBD1
CASSLVTGGAGSTDTQYF
TGTGCCAGCAGCTTAGTAACAGGGGGCGCTGGGAGCACAGATACGCAGTATTTT
>TRBV4-3|-|TRBJ2-7|-
CASSQDPRSSYEQYF
TGCGCCAGCAGCCAAGACCCAAGGAGCTCCTACGAGCAGTACTTC
>TRBV14|-|TRBJ1-1|TRBD1
CASSQRQGIAAFF
TGTGCCAGCAGCCAACGACAGGGGATCGCAGCTTTCTTT
>TRBV10-2|-|TRBJ2-6|-
CASQQGLPYSGANVLTF
TGCGCCAGTCAACAGGGCCTCCCCTACTCTGGGGCCAACGTCCTGACTTTC
>TRBV7-9|-|TRBJ1-4|-
CASSPWGVLPTTNEKLFF
TGTGCCAGCAGCCCGTGGGGGGTACTCCCCACAACTAATGAAAAACTGTTTTTT
>TRBV2|few|TRBJ1-5|TRBD1
CASSEGTGGVQPQHF
TGTGCCAGCAGTGAAGGGACAGGGGGCGTTCAGCCCCAGCATTTT
>TRBV5-1|-|TRBJ2-1|-
CASSHRDSSSNEQFF
TGCGCCAGCAGCCACCGGGATTCATCAAGCAATGAGCAGTTCTTC
>TRBV7-8|-|TRBJ2-7|-
CASRNDPGGGSYEQYF
TGTGCCAGCAGGAACGATCCAGGGGGAGGGTCCTACGAGCAGTACTTC
>TRBV9|-|TRBJ2-5|TRBD2
CASSVGTSGLQETQYF
TGTGCCAGCAGCGTAGGGACTAGCGGGCTCCAAGAGACCCAGTACTTC
>TRBV6-5|-|TRBJ1-2|-
CASTPFGASSYGYTF
TGTGCCAGCACCCCCTTTGGGGCCTCCTCCTATGGCTACACCTTC
>TRBV7-9|-|TRBJ2-1|-
CATQLRGGLNEQFF
TGTGCCACCCAACTTAGGGGGGGGCTCAATGAGCAGTTCTTC
>TRBV2|-|TRBJ2-4|-
CASRDLGIQYF
TGTGCCAGCAGGGACCTCGGCATTCAGTACTTC
>TRBV5-1|once|TRBJ1-2|-
CASSLAAGSGYTF
TGCGCCAGCAGCTTAGCGGCAGGGAGTGGCTACACCTTC
>TRBV6-5|-|TRBJ2-3|TRBD2
CASTRGGGDTQYF
TGTGCCAGCACCCGGGGGGGCGGAGATACGCAGTATTTT
>TRBV10-3|-|TRBJ2-1|TRBD1
CAISEPRTGQDEQFF
TGTGCCATCAGTGAGCCCCGGACAGGGCAGGATGAGCAGTTCTTC
>TRBV6-6|-|TRBJ1-1|TRBD1
CASSLQGGQAFF
TGTGCCAGCAGTCTACAGGGGGGACAAGCTTTCTTT
>TRBV6-6|-|TRBJ2-1|TRBD2
CASSPPGGGNEQFF
TGTGCCAGCAGTCCCCCGGGCGGGGGCAATGAGCAGTTCTTC
>TRBV5-5|once|TRBJ2-6|-
CASSFRWRSGANVLTF
TGTGCCAGCAGCTTCAGGTGGAGAAGTGGGGCCAACGTCCTGACTTTC
>TRBV28|-|TRBJ1-4|-
CASSGAGGPEKLFF
TGTGCCAGCAGTGGAGCAGGAGGGCCTGAAAAACTGTTTTTT
>TRBV7-2|-|TRBJ2-1|TRBD2
CASIRLAASSYNEQFF
TGTGCCAGCATACGACTAGCGGCGAGCTCCTACAATGAGCAGTTCTTC
>TRBV7-2|-|TRBJ1-6|-
CASSQNRVSPLHF
TGTGCCAGCAGCCAAAACAGGGTTTCACCCCTCCACTTT
>TRBV9|-|TRBJ1-1|-
CASSVEALGGGQNTEAFF
TGTGCCAGCAGCGTAGAGGCCTTGGGAGGGGGGCAAAACACTGAAGCTTTCTTT
>TRBV5-4|-|TRBJ2-1|TRBD2
CASSSRGGGSYNEQFF
TGTGCCAGCAGCTCTCGGGGGGGCGGCTCCTACAATGAGCAGTTCTTC